This entry lists 11 T cell receptor beta chains sequenced from one sample in a study of blood T cells in healthy people across ages. Combining a sample-barcoded 5' primer with a J-beta primer mix, a second PCR ran for roughly 6 to 12 cycles. TCRdb reprocessed the 5' RACE reads with MiXCR, giving one entry per CDR3 protein. The repertoire holds over a million distinct CDR3 sequences, with over 35% as singletons. Material for sequencing was blood. The source of these receptors is a woman aged 55-75 years in good health.

A few counts support this clonotype. The CDR3 nucleotides read TGTGCCAGCAGCTTTCCCCAGGGAACGGGCGGCTACACCTTC. Amino acid sequence: CASSFPQGTGGYTF. The V and J genes are TRBV5-5 and TRBJ1-2; maybe TRBD1 (5 bases). The V end was cut by 2 bases, the J end by 8 bases, with 16 bases between. Germline V CDR1 and CDR2: SGHKS, YYEKEE (reference sequence). The CDR3 length is 14 residues.

This clonotype was observed a few times. This chain connects TRBV29-1 to TRBJ2-1, with 11 bases matching TRBD2. CDR1 and CDR2 from the germline V gene are SQVTM and ANQGSEA. With 1 base clipped from V and 4 bases from J, the junction kept 6 bases outside the gene matches. The CDR3 is made up of 16 amino acids. This CDR3 reads CSVEGLAGGPYNEQFF. The DNA for the CDR3 is TGCAGCGTTGAAGGGCTAGCGGGAGGACCATACAATGAGCAGTTCTTC.

This sequence joins TRBV10-3 and TRBJ2-4; D unclear. The DNA end lines up better with TRBJ2-5; the J call may be wrong. The germline CDR1 and CDR2 sequences are ENHRY and SYGVKD. The CDR3 is made up of 16 amino acids. The CDR3 is CAISEPHRTGQETQYF. DNA of the CDR3: TGTGCCATCAGTGAGCCACATCGGACCGGGCAAGAGACCCAGTACTTC.

This rearrangement joins TRBV12-3 or TRBV12-4 to TRBJ2-7; 8 nucleotides line up with TRBD2. J gave up 6 bases and V 3 bases, and 7 bases lay outside the gene matches. This CDR3 contains 14 residues. The CDR3 bases are TGTGCCAGCAGTTTCGGTGGCGGGAGGACCGAGCAGTACTTC. This encodes CASSFGGGRTEQYF.

Written as DNA, the CDR3 is TGTGCCAGCTCACCAGAGGGACAAGGGTTGGGGGAGACCCAGTACTTC. Translating gives CASSPEGQGLGETQYF. This chain uses TRBV18 with TRBJ2-5; TRBD1 is a possible D gene (6 bases). Per germline, CDR1 KGHSH and CDR2 LQKENI. The V and J ends lost 2 bases and 5 bases respectively, with 18 bases between them. The CDR3 extends over 16 amino acids.

V gene TRBV7-9 combines with J gene TRBJ2-1; no definite D call. Germline V gene lookup returns CDR1 SEHNR and CDR2 FQNEAQ (reference sequence). CDR3 length: 13 amino acids. Trimming stripped 5 bases from V and 9 bases from J, with 14 bases between. CDR3 protein: CASSVSNLGEQFF. CDR3 nucleotides: TGTGCCAGCAGCGTATCGAACTTAGGTGAGCAGTTCTTC.

J is TRBJ2-1 and V is TRBV12-3 or TRBV12-4; 9 nucleotides agree with TRBD2. The CDR3 length is 15 residues. Trimming at V came to 7 bases and at J to 3 bases, leaving 7 bases not matched to a gene. The CDR3 loop is CASNHASGNYNEQFF. CDR3 in DNA: TGTGCCAGCAACCACGCTAGCGGGAACTACAATGAGCAGTTCTTC.

This clonotype was seen more than once but under ten times. CDR3 residues: CASSFGGTETQYF. CDR3 DNA sequence: TGTGCCAGCAGTTTCGGCGGAACGGAGACCCAGTACTTC. V and J are TRBV12-3 or TRBV12-4 and TRBJ2-5, with D hard to call. V was clipped by 3 bases and J by 5 bases, with 10 bases between them. The CDR3 totals 13 residues.

V gene TRBV27 combines with J gene TRBJ2-5; no clear D. CDR3 length equals 14 residues. Trimming pared 9 bases from V and 11 bases from J, leaving 25 bases between. Germline V CDR1 and CDR2: MNHEY, SMNVEV (reference sequence). The chain's CDR3 is CASSPEQLGNEQYF. DNA of the CDR3: TGTGCCAGTAGTCCCGAACAGTTGGGGAATGAGCAGTACTTC.

The V and J genes are TRBV5-1 and TRBJ2-7; 7 nucleotides align to TRBD2. CDR1 and CDR2 from the germline V gene are SGHRS and YFSETQ. The CDR3 sequence is 13 residues long. The J segment lost 5 bases and the V segment lost 2 bases, leaving 4 bases of the junction unmatched. This chain's CDR3 is CASSFGTKDEQYF. The CDR3 bases are TGCGCCAGCAGCTTCGGGACTAAGGACGAGCAGTACTTC.

The V call is TRBV28, the J call TRBJ2-7; 16 positions agree with TRBD2. This CDR3 has 18 residues. Germline V gene lookup returns CDR1 MDHEN and CDR2 SYDVKM. With 5 bases clipped from V and 0 bases from J, the junction kept 7 bases outside the gene matches. The CDR3 sequence: CASSQSGTSGRASYEQYF. In DNA, the CDR3 is TGTGCCAGCAGTCAGTCCGGGACTAGCGGGAGGGCCTCCTACGAGCAGTACTTC.